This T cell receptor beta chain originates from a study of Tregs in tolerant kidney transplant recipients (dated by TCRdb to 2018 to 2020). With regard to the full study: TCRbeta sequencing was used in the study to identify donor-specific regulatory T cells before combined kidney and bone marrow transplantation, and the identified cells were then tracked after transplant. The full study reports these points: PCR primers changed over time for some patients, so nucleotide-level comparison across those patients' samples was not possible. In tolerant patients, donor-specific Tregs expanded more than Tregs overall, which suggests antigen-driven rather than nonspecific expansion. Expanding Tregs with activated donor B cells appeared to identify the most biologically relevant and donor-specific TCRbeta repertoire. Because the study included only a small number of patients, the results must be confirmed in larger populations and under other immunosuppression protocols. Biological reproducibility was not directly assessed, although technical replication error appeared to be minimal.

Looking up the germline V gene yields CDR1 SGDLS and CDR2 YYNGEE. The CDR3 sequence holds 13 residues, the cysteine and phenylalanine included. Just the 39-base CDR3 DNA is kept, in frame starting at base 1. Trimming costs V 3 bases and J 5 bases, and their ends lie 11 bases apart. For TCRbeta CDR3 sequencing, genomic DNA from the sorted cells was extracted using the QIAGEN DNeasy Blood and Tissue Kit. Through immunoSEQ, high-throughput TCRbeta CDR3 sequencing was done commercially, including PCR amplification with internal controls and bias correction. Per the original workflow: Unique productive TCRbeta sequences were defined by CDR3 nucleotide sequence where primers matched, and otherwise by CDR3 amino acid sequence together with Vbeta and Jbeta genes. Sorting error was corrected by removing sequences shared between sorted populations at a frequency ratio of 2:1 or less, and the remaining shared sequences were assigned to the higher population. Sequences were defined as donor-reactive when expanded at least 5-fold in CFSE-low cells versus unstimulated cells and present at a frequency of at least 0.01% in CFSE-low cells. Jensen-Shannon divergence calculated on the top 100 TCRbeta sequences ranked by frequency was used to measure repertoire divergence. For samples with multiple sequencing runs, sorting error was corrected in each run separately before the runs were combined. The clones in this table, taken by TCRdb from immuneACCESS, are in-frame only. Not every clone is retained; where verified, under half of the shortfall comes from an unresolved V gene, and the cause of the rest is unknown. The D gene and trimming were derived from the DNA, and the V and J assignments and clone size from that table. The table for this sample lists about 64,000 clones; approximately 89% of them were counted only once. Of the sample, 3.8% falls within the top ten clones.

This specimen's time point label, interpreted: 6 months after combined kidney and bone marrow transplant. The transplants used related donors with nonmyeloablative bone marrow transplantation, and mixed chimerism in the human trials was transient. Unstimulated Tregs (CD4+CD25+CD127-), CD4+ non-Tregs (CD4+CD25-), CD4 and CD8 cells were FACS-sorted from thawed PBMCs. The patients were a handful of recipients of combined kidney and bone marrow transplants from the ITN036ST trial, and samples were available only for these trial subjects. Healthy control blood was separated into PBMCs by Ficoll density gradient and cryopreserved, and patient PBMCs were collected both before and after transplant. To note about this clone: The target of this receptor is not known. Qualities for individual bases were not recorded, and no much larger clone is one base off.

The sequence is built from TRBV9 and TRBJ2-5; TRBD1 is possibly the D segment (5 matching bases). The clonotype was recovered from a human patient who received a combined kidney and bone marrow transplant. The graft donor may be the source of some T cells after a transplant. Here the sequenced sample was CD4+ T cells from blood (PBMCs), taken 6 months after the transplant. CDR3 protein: CASSGQTWETQYF. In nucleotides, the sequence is TGTGCCAGCAGCGGACAGACTTGGGAGACCCAGTACTTC.